This TCR beta chain emerged from a study of T cells after yellow fever vaccination. Study conclusions and caveats: Faster peaking, at day 5 versus 15, marked a secondary response that was weaker.

TCR cDNA, made by 5'RACE template switching, carried an added universal primer site and UMIs. TCRdb re-analysed the 5' RACE reads in MiXCR, keeping a single row per CDR3 protein. Here the sample spans some 220,000 distinct CDR3 sequences, roughly 3.3% being singletons. This clonotype has ten or more counts. Its antigen is still unknown. The CDR3 contains 13 residues. Germline CDR1 SGHDN, CDR2 FVKESK. V shed 1 base, J shed 16 bases, and the junction held 10 bases outside the gene matches. This material consisted of CD4+ T cells sorted from PBMCs, taken 10 days after the yellow fever booster vaccination. The receptor was derived from a man aged 18 to 29 who received the YFV17D yellow fever vaccine. The V gene is TRBV14, the J gene TRBJ2-4; TRBD1 aligns across 7 bases. The CDR3 nucleotides are TGTGCCAGCAGCCAAGGACAGGGCACCCTCGGATACTTC. This codes for CASSQGQGTLGYF.